The sample holds one count of the clone carrying this T cell receptor beta chain. CDR1 LNHDA and CDR2 SQIVND come from the germline V gene (reference sequence). Between the trimmed V and J ends, which lost 9 bases and 1 base, there was a span of 15 bases. The CDR3 is made up of 14 amino acids. Per the original data handling: Cell counts per sample came from amplifying reference gene primers. Sequenced by immunoSEQ multiplex PCR; TCRdb stores in-frame clones only, minus some. That table supplies the V and J calls and clone size; D and trimming were determined from the DNA. The sample yields 120,000 or so clones, 82% seen once. This entry comes from a study of blood T cell repertoires in COVID-19. Study background: Whether acute or convalescent, the COVID-19 samples came from the United States, Italy and Spain. The analysed material was cDNA or gDNA that came from T cells, B-cell-depleted T cells, or PBMCs.

The sequence was obtained from an older woman with acute or convalescent COVID-19. Sequencing used peripheral blood. The chain uses TRBV19 and TRBJ1-2; D is perhaps TRBD1 (5 bases). CDR3 amino acids: CASVPGPLNYGYTF. The CDR3 region has the DNA TGTGCCAGCGTACCAGGGCCCCTTAACTATGGCTACACCTTC.